Included here is one T cell receptor beta chain sequence, with context. Its antigen is unidentified. The record originates from a study of CD8+ T cells in alopecia areata. Study overall: The protocol delivered tofacitinib for 6 to 18 months, then withdrew it for 6 months. Study outcomes and limitations: Scalp sample sequencing also detects resident alphabeta T cells of normal skin.

RNA extraction and reverse transcription yielded cDNA as sequencing template. Only in-frame clones appear in the TCRdb table, and some are missing; sequencing was by immunoSEQ multiplex PCR. Of 130,000 to 150,000 clones in the sample, around 49% were seen once. CDR1 MNHNY and CDR2 SVGAGI come from the germline V gene (reference sequence). Germline trimming cut 6 bases from V and 9 bases from J; bases unmatched to any gene: 9. CDR3 length equals 14 residues. This TCR came from a human donor with alopecia areata. Source: CD4+ T cells sorted from blood, taken at week 0. The rearrangement links TRBV6-6 to TRBJ2-1; 9 bases are shared with TRBD1. Written as DNA, the CDR3 is TGTGCCAGCAGCCCTGGACAGGGGTTGGGTGAGCAGTTCTTC. Translated: CASSPGQGLGEQFF.